Given below is one TCR beta chain in context. What it recognizes is unknown. This PCR relied on a set of 60 Vbeta primers and 13 Jbeta primers. Libraries were prepared by immunoSEQ multiplex PCR; TCRdb keeps only in-frame clonotypes and omits some of them. The data contain under 200,000 clones, about 78% of them singletons. This sample was taken from a study of cytomegalovirus exposure and HLA in healthy donors. Study results and limitations: Presence/absence analyses took donor sequencing depth as roughly uniform. Later analysis associated a missense DCLRE1C variant with TCR beta V- and J-gene trimming. The majority of TCR sequences were rare, yet some public TCRs appeared in many donors.

Germline V lookup: CDR1 MNHEY, CDR2 SVGAGI. Unmatched junction bases numbered 8, after V lost 4 bases and J lost 6 bases. The CDR3 is made up of 15 amino acids. The specimen was PBMCs. The clonotype originates from a man aged 60 to 75 in good health and CMV-seronegative. V usage is TRBV6-5 and J usage is TRBJ2-7, with 11 bases that match TRBD1. CDR3 coding DNA: TGTGCCAGCAGTTTCCTCCGGACAGGGGGCGGCGAGCAGTACTTC. Its protein is CASSFLRTGGGEQYF.